This T cell receptor beta chain came from a study of monozygotic twins with inflammatory bowel disease. TCRdb reprocessed the 5' RACE reads, with one entry per CDR3 protein and no DNA. The specimen's table records about 450,000 distinct CDR3 sequences. There are 14 residues in the CDR3. The germline V gene encodes CDR1 DFQATT and CDR2 SNEGSKA (reference sequence). The sequencing sample was made of blood. This rearrangement joins TRBV20-1 to TRBJ1-1. The receptor's source is a human donor with ulcerative colitis or Crohn's disease, or a healthy co-twin of an affected twin (not recorded which). CDR3 sequence reads: CSARSAGRHTEAFF.